This T cell receptor beta chain was recovered during a study of blood T cell repertoires in COVID-19. Study summary: Samples representing acute and convalescent COVID-19 were sourced from the United States, Italy and Spain.

Authors' analysis steps: Estimates of nucleated cell counts were drawn from the amplification of reference gene primers. This table comes from immunoSEQ multiplex PCR, and its TCRdb copy is limited to in-frame clones, with some not included. For V, J and clone size, that table is used; D and trimming come from the DNA. The sample lists about 6,000 clones, about 88% occurring once. The sequencing sample was made of peripheral blood. The clonotype comes from a human donor in a cohort sampled during active COVID-19.

The chain's CDR3 is CASSQSTVNRGEQYF. CDR3 in DNA: TGCGCCAGCAGCCAATCCACCGTAAACCGCGGCGAGCAGTACTTC. V and J are TRBV4-1 and TRBJ2-7; D is undetermined. The CDR3 loop spans 15 amino acids. V lost 2 bases to trimming and J lost 6 bases, with 17 bases between them. The germline V gene encodes CDR1 MGHRA and CDR2 YSYEKL.